Following are 8 T cell receptor beta chains from one sample sequenced in a study of blood T cells in healthy people across ages. A sample-barcoded 5' primer and a J-beta primer mix were used in a second PCR of roughly 7 to 12 cycles. TCRdb re-derived calls from the 5' RACE reads in MiXCR, one entry per CDR3 protein. The sample carries 650,000 to 800,000 distinct CDR3 sequences, 52% recorded once. Sample: blood. These receptors were taken from a woman of 80 years or more in good health.

This clonotype came up many times. The chain combines TRBV3-1 with TRBJ2-3, with 8 bases identical to TRBD2. The junction had 8 bases not matched to a gene; V was cut back by 4 bases and J by 5 bases. Looked up from germline, CDR1 is LGHDT and CDR2 is YNNKEL (reference sequence). This CDR3 is built from 15 residues. CDR3 DNA sequence: TGTGCCAGCAGCCCTCGGGGGGGCCTCATAGATACGCAGTATTTT. This encodes CASSPRGGLIDTQYF.

The chain's CDR3 is CASSQEAGANQPQHF. The CDR3 nucleotides read TGCGCCAGCAGCCAAGAAGCGGGGGCCAATCAGCCCCAGCATTTT. The chain recombines TRBV4-1 with TRBJ1-5; weak D call: TRBD1 (6 bases). The CDR3 is made up of 15 amino acids. Deletions cut 0 bases from V and 3 bases from J, with 9 bases between. Germline CDR1 and CDR2: MGHRA and YSYEKL.

Many counts were recorded for this clonotype. This CDR3 reads CSVEATGYTF. As DNA, the CDR3 is TGCAGCGTTGAGGCTACGGGCTACACCTTC. The chain joins TRBV29-1 to TRBJ1-2; D is ambiguous. Germline V lookup: CDR1 SQVTM, CDR2 ANQGSEA. CDR3 length: 10 amino acids. V was shortened by 3 bases and J by 8 bases, with 7 bases between the two germline ends.

This clonotype came up a few times. The genes are TRBV2 and TRBJ2-7; 8 bases fit TRBD1. Unmatched junction bases numbered 4, after V lost 6 bases and J lost 3 bases. Germline V CDR1 and CDR2: SNHLY, FYNNEI. The CDR3 is 13 amino acids. The CDR3 region is CASRRDRSYEQYF. CDR3 DNA: TGTGCCAGCAGGCGGGACAGGAGCTACGAGCAGTACTTC.

This clonotype was observed a few times. The gene calls are TRBV20-1 and TRBJ2-2, with 9 nucleotides matching TRBD1. Trimming took 6 bases from V and 5 from J; bases not matched to a gene: 10. This CDR3 region has 15 residues. Germline V gene lookup returns CDR1 DFQATT and CDR2 SNEGSKA (reference sequence). The CDR3 sequence is CSAHKGQGTTGELFF. The CDR3 coding sequence is TGCAGTGCCCATAAAGGACAGGGGACGACCGGGGAGCTGTTTTTT.

This clonotype was seen a handful of times. V and J are TRBV27 and TRBJ2-3, with D possibly being TRBD2 (6 bases). Germline CDR1 reads MNHEY; CDR2 reads SMNVEV (reference sequence). V was clipped by 5 bases and J by 0 bases, with 15 bases between them. The CDR3 has 16 amino acids. The CDR3 here is CASSPGGGPSTDTQYF. The DNA for the CDR3 is TGTGCCAGCAGTCCCGGGGGAGGCCCTAGCACAGATACGCAGTATTTT.

The CDR3 reads CASSQDSPRTQYF. The DNA for the CDR3 is TGTGCCAGCAGTCAGGACAGCCCCAGGACCCAGTACTTC. V usage is TRBV12-3 or TRBV12-4 and J usage is TRBJ2-5; a weak D match, TRBD1 (6 bases). V was shortened by 5 bases and J by 7 bases, with 14 bases between the two germline ends. The CDR3 loop spans 13 amino acids.

This clonotype was detected a few times. The CDR3 loop reads CASSWGPQGNEQYF. The CDR3 DNA sequence: TGTGCCAGCAGCTGGGGACCCCAGGGCAATGAGCAGTACTTC. The genes are TRBV7-2 and TRBJ2-1, with D perhaps assigned TRBD1 or TRBD2 (5 bases each). The last part of the DNA fits TRBJ2-7 better; the J call may be wrong. There are 14 residues in the CDR3. Germline V lookup: CDR1 SGHTA, CDR2 FQGNSA.